The 14 T cell receptor beta chains listed next were all sequenced from one sample in a study of beta chain features in type 1 diabetes. Expressed TCRB transcripts were sequenced after all isolated RNA was converted to cDNA. Generated by immunoSEQ multiplex PCR, the TCRdb table keeps only in-frame clones and is missing some. The sample lists hundreds of thousands of clones; 8% were seen once. The sample taken for sequencing was central memory CD4+ T cells from blood. The receptors were sampled from a woman aged 18 to 35 in good health.

The J gene is TRBJ2-3, the V gene TRBV7-8; TRBD2 might be the D (5 bases). The CDR3 extends over 13 amino acids. V was cut by 8 bases and J by 4 bases, with 13 bases left in between. Germline CDR1 is SGHVS and CDR2 is FQNEAQ. CDR3 nucleotides: TGTGCCAGCGGATTCACTAGTCCAGATACGCAGTATTTT. Translating gives CASGFTSPDTQYF.

This clone showed up many times. V is TRBV6-6 and J is TRBJ1-1; TRBD1 aligns across 9 bases. V was clipped by 8 bases and J by 4 bases; unmatched bases: 11. CDR1 and CDR2 from the germline V gene are MNHNY and SVGAGI (reference sequence). The CDR3 spans 15 residues. CDR3 nucleotides: TGTGCCAGCTTACCCGGGACAGGGAAAGTCACTGAAGCTTTCTTT. Protein: CASLPGTGKVTEAFF.

This clone was counted only a few times. The rearrangement links TRBV5-1 to TRBJ1-5; D may be TRBD1 (5 bases). V was cut by 0 bases and J by 6 bases, with 10 bases left in between. Looked up from germline, CDR1 is SGHRS and CDR2 is YFSETQ. This CDR3 spans 14 amino acids. CDR3 in DNA: TGCGCCAGCAGCTTGGTAGGGGAGGGTCAGCCCCAGCATTTT. Translation gives CASSLVGEGQPQHF.

The chain combines TRBV21-1 with TRBJ1-3; the table calls TRBD1, which could not be checked here. TRBV21-1 is recorded as a pseudogene. The CDR3 is 18 residues long. The DNA for the CDR3 is TGTGCCAGCAGCAAAGCTATAACCCGGACAGGGAATGGAAACACCATATATTTT. Translated, it gives CASSKAITRTGNGNTIYF.

CDR3 coding DNA: TGTGCCAGCAGTACGGGACTAGCGGGGGCCTACACCGGGGAGCTGTTTTTT. This sequence encodes CASSTGLAGAYTGELFF. The chain combines TRBV6-7 with TRBJ2-2, with 14 bases lining up with TRBD2. Being an ORF, TRBV6-7 has a function that is uncertain. The V gene end was trimmed by 5 bases and the J gene end by 3 bases; junction bases not matched to a gene: 5. The CDR3 is 17 residues long.

This clone showed up many times. CDR3 sequence reads: CASSGSDEQFF. As DNA, the CDR3 is TGTGCCAGCTCAGGGAGCGATGAGCAGTTCTTC. V is TRBV18 and J is TRBJ2-1, with D possibly matching TRBD2 (5 bases). Deletions cut 5 bases from V and 8 bases from J, with 7 bases between. The CDR3 sequence is 11 residues long. CDR1 KGHSH and CDR2 LQKENI come from the germline V gene. The entire variable domain, with the rest obtained from reference TRBV18 and TRBJ2-1, is as follows: NAGVMQNPRHLVRRRGQEARLRCSPMKGHSHVYWYRQLPEEGLKFMVYLQKENIIDESGMPKERFSAEFPKEGPSILRIQQVVRGDSAAYFCASSGSDEQFFGPGTRLTVL.

The chain joins TRBV10-1 to TRBJ2-5; the D is unclear. The CDR3 is made up of 17 amino acids. V lost 2 bases, J lost 5 bases, and 21 bases lay in between. In germline, CDR1 is WNHNN, CDR2 SYGVQD (reference sequence). The CDR3 bases are TGCGCCAGCAGTGAGATCTTGCCCCAGGACGGTCACGAGACCCAGTACTTC. This translates into CASSEILPQDGHETQYF.

The sample holds a few counts of this clone. The rearrangement joins TRBV18 to TRBJ2-5; 7 bases match TRBD1. The CDR3 has 15 amino acids. Germline values: CDR1 KGHSH, CDR2 LQKENI. After removal of 2 bases from V and 4 bases from J, the junction contained 7 bases not matched to a gene. As DNA, the CDR3 is TGTGCCAGCTCACCATACAGGGGCCCCCGAGAGACCCAGTACTTC. It specifies CASSPYRGPRETQYF.

DNA for the CDR3: TGTGCCAGCAGGCGGACTGTCTCTAGCGGGAGCCTCAATGAGCAGTTCTTC. Translated, it gives CASRRTVSSGSLNEQFF. This rearrangement joins TRBV5-6 to TRBJ2-1; TRBD2 matches at 10 bases. V shed 5 bases, J shed 6 bases, and the junction held 14 bases outside the gene matches. Germline V CDR1 and CDR2: SGHDT, YYEEEE. The CDR3 length is 17 residues.

The chain couples TRBV28 to TRBJ2-5; D gene ambiguous. The germline CDR1 and CDR2 sequences are MDHEN and SYDVKM. The CDR3 totals 15 residues. The V end lost 4 bases, the J end lost 0 bases, and 12 bases lay between the germline ends. CDR3 sequence (DNA): TGTGCCAGCAGTTCCTCCCGGACGGACCAAGAGACCCAGTACTTC. Protein product: CASSSSRTDQETQYF.

The chain links TRBV11-3 to TRBJ2-1; TRBD2 is a possible D gene (7 bases). The V end was cut by 5 bases, the J end by 9 bases, with 14 bases between. The germline V gene has CDR1 SGHNT and CDR2 YENEEA. This CDR3 has 13 amino acids. The CDR3 here is CASSQTRGGEQFF. The CDR3 DNA reads TGTGCCAGCAGCCAGACGAGGGGGGGTGAGCAGTTCTTC.

V usage is TRBV2 and J usage is TRBJ1-2; 8 bases map to TRBD1. This CDR3 is built from 14 residues. CDR1 and CDR2 from the germline V gene are SNHLY and FYNNEI. J lost 4 bases, V lost 5 bases, and 6 bases had no gene match. CDR3 sequence: CASSPGTGLYGYTF. CDR3 nucleotide sequence: TGTGCCAGCAGTCCCGGGACAGGCCTCTATGGCTACACCTTC.

This clone turned up a few times. The chain uses TRBV5-6 and TRBJ2-1; D possibly corresponds to TRBD1 (6 bases). The CDR3 is 15 amino acids. Germline V CDR1 and CDR2: SGHDT, YYEEEE. Trimming cost V 2 bases and J 5 bases, with 14 bases left between them. The CDR3 spells CASSLQDRDNNEQFF. CDR3 bases: TGTGCCAGCAGCTTACAGGACAGAGATAACAATGAGCAGTTCTTC.

This clone has more than one count but fewer than ten. The chain has TRBV20-1 and TRBJ1-5, with D unresolved. The CDR3 extends over 10 amino acids. Germline values: CDR1 DFQATT, CDR2 SNEGSKA (reference sequence). V gave up 6 bases and J gave up 15 bases, with 15 bases separating them. The CDR3 sequence: CSARQHRWHF. The CDR3 bases are TGCAGTGCCAGACAACACAGATGGCATTTT.